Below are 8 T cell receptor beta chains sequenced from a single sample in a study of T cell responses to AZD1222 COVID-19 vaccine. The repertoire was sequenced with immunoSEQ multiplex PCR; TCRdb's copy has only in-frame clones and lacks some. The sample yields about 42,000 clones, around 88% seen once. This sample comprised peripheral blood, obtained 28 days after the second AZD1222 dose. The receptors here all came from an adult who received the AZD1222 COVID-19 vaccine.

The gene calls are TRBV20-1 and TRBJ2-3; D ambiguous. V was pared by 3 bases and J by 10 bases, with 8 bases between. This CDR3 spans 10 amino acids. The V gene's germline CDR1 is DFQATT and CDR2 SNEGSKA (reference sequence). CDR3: CSASPRAQYF. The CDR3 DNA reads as TGCAGTGCTAGTCCTAGGGCGCAGTATTTT.

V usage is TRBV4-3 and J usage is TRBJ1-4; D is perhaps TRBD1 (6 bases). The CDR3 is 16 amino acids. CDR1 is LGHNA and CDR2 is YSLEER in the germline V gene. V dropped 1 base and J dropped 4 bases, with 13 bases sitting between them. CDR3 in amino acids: CASSQAPGAGNEKLFF. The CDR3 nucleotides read TGCGCCAGCAGCCAAGCACCAGGGGCAGGTAATGAAAAACTGTTTTTT.

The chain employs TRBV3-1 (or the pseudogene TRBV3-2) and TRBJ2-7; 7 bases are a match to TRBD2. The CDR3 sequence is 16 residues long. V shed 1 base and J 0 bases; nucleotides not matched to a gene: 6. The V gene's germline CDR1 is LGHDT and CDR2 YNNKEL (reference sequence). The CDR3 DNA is TGTGCCAGCAGCCAAGGGAGGCTAGCGGCCTCCTACGAGCAGTACTTC. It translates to CASSQGRLAASYEQYF.

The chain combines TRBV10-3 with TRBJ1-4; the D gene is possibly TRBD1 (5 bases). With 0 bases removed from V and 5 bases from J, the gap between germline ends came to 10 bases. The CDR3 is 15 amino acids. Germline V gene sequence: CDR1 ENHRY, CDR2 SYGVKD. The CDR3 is CAISESTGPNEKLFF. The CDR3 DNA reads TGTGCCATCAGTGAGTCGACGGGGCCCAATGAAAAACTGTTTTTT.

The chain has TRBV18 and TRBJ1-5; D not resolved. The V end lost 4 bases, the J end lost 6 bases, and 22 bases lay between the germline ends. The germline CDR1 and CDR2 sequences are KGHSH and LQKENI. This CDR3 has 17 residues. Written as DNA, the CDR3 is TGTGCCAGCTCACAAACCAGCTACAGCAATTTGGGTCAGCCCCAGCATTTT. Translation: CASSQTSYSNLGQPQHF. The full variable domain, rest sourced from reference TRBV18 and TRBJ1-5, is NAGVMQNPRHLVRRRGQEARLRCSPMKGHSHVYWYRQLPEEGLKFMVYLQKENIIDESGMPKERFSAEFPKEGPSILRIQQVVRGDSAAYFCASSQTSYSNLGQPQHFGDGTRLSIL.

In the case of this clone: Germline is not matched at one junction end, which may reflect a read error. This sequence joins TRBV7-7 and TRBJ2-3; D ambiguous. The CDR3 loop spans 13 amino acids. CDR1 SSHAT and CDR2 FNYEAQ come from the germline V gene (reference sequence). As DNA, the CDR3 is TGTGCTAGCAGCCCACTACGCACAGATACGCAGTATTTT. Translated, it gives CASSPLRTDTQYF.

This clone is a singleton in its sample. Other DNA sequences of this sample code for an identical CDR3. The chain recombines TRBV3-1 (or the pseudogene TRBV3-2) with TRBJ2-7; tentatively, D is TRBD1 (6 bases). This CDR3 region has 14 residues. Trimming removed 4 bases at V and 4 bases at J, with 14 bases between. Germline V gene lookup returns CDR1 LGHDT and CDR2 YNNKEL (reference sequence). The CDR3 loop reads CASSRTGSSYEQYF. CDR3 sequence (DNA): TGTGCCAGCAGCCGAACAGGGAGTTCGTACGAGCAGTACTTC.

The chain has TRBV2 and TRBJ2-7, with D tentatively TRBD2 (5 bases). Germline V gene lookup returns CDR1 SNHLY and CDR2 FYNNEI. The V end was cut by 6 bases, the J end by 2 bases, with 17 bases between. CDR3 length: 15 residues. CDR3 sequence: CASSLDSVGPYEQYF. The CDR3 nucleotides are TGTGCCAGCAGCTTGGACTCCGTTGGCCCCTACGAGCAGTACTTC.